The 27 T cell receptor beta chains below come from one sample, sequenced in a study of shared clonotypes between healthy human individuals. Some clones are missing from TCRdb's copy, which holds only in-frame ones; the method was immunoSEQ multiplex PCR. The sample has roughly 1,000,000 clones, about four fifths seen once. Sequenced sample: memory CD4+ T cells from PBMCs. The subset was: CD45RA-negative fraction. The receptor source for this set is a man younger than 35 in good health. Some clones in this sample may be carry-over from other donors' samples.

Concerning this clone: This could be a read error, since a much larger clone is one nucleotide away. J is TRBJ1-4 and V is TRBV5-1; unclear D gene. The V end lost 2 bases, the J end lost 2 bases, and 1 base lay between the germline ends. This CDR3 is built from 12 residues. From germline, CDR1 is SGHRS and CDR2 YFSETQ. The CDR3 sequence: CASSFTNEKLFF. The CDR3 nucleotides read TGCGCCAGCAGCTTTACTAATGAAAAACTGTTTTTT.

Note on this clone: A junction boundary mismatches the germline segment, possibly from a read error. The chain employs TRBV19 and TRBJ2-1; 8 nucleotides agree with TRBD1. This CDR3 is 18 amino acids long. Germline assignment: CDR1 LNHDA and CDR2 SQIVND (reference sequence). The CDR3 DNA reads as TGTGCCAGTAGCATAGGATTGTTTCGACAGGGGCTCTACAATGAGCAGTTCTTC. It encodes CASSIGLFRQGLYNEQFF.

This chain uses TRBV2 with TRBJ2-6; tentatively, D is TRBD2 (7 bases). The CDR3 runs to 16 residues. Trimming pared 3 bases from V and 3 bases from J, leaving 12 bases between. Germline V CDR1 and CDR2: SNHLY, FYNNEI. The chain's CDR3 is CASSDWGGYGANVLTF. The CDR3 DNA follows: TGTGCCAGCAGTGATTGGGGGGGCTATGGGGCCAACGTCCTGACTTTC.

This clone was seen ten or more times. This rearrangement joins TRBV9 to TRBJ2-1; D is undetermined. The CDR3 contains 15 residues. Germline lookup yields CDR1 SGDLS and CDR2 YYNGEE. The V and J ends lost 0 bases and 0 bases respectively, with 7 bases between them. CDR3 sequence: CASSVGAFSYNEQFF. The CDR3 DNA is TGTGCCAGCAGCGTAGGGGCTTTCTCCTACAATGAGCAGTTCTTC.

Points on this clone: One base separates it from a far larger clone, so it is likely a read error. The identical CDR3 is also encoded by other nucleotide sequences in the sample. J is TRBJ1-2 and V is TRBV7-9; 7 positions agree with TRBD1. The CDR3 length is 13 residues. Germline V CDR1 and CDR2: SEHNR, FQNEAQ (reference sequence). Germline trimming cut 1 base from V and 4 bases from J; bases unmatched to any gene: 0. The DNA for the CDR3 is TGTGCCAGCAGCTTAGGACAGGGCTATGGCTACACCTTC. Encoded protein: CASSLGQGYGYTF. Full variable domain (rest looked up from reference TRBV7-9 and TRBJ1-2): DTGVSQNPRHKITKRGQNVTFRCDPISEHNRLYWYRQTLGQGPEFLTYFQNEAQLEKSRLLSDRFSAERPKGSFSTLEIQRTEQGDSAMYLCASSLGQGYGYTFGSGTRLTVV.

The chain links TRBV28 to TRBJ1-2; 10 nucleotides agree with TRBD1. The CDR3 runs to 19 residues. Germline V lookup: CDR1 MDHEN, CDR2 SYDVKM. J lost 4 bases, V lost 4 bases, and 18 bases had no gene match. The CDR3 loop is CASSSLSTGGASPIYGYTF. Here the CDR3 DNA reads TGTGCCAGCAGTTCCCTCTCGACAGGGGGCGCGTCCCCCATCTATGGCTACACCTTC.

V and J are TRBV5-1 and TRBJ1-1; D call uncertain. Germline CDR1 reads SGHRS; CDR2 reads YFSETQ. The CDR3 is made up of 15 amino acids. The V end lost 3 bases, the J end lost 0 bases, and 12 bases lay between the germline ends. Here the CDR3 reads CASSSSAGMNTEAFF. The CDR3 bases are TGCGCCAGCAGCTCGTCAGCGGGCATGAACACTGAAGCTTTCTTT.

V and J are TRBV28 and TRBJ2-7; 7 nucleotides line up with TRBD1. Per the germline V gene, CDR1 is MDHEN and CDR2 is SYDVKM. This CDR3 has 12 residues. The ends lost 5 bases at V and 6 bases at J; junction bases unmatched: 4. The CDR3 region has the DNA TGTGCCAGCAGTGAGGGGGCGAGCGAGCAGTACTTC. This gives the protein CASSEGASEQYF.

The genes are TRBV5-1 and TRBJ2-1; 8 nucleotides agree with TRBD2. The CDR3 has 15 amino acids. The trim removed 3 bases at V and 3 bases at J, leaving 5 bases unmatched. The germline V gene encodes CDR1 SGHRS and CDR2 YFSETQ. In nucleotides, the CDR3 is TGCGCCAGCAGCTCCCAGACTAGCGACTACAATGAGCAGTTCTTC. It is translated as CASSSQTSDYNEQFF.

The rearrangement uses TRBV15 and TRBJ2-3, with 15 bases matching TRBD2. The CDR3 contains 19 residues. J was trimmed by 5 bases and V by 3 bases; bases with no gene match: 12. Per the germline V gene, CDR1 is LNHNV and CDR2 is YYDKDF (reference sequence). This CDR3 is CATSRGLAGGQIGIDTQYF. In DNA, the CDR3 is TGTGCCACCAGCAGGGGACTAGCGGGAGGCCAGATCGGAATAGATACGCAGTATTTT.

The V gene is TRBV27, the J gene TRBJ2-5; weak D call: TRBD1 (6 bases). This CDR3 comprises 13 residues. V was shortened by 5 bases and J by 9 bases, with 16 bases between the two germline ends. Per the germline V gene, CDR1 is MNHEY and CDR2 is SMNVEV (reference sequence). CDR3 nucleotide sequence: TGTGCCAGCAGTGGCGATCGTGAGGGGGCCCAGTACTTC. Encoded protein: CASSGDREGAQYF.

Notes on this clone: A far larger clone lies a single base away; this is likely a read error. Other DNA sequences of this sample code for an identical CDR3. The chain has TRBV28 and TRBJ2-7, with D perhaps TRBD2 (6 bases). The V end lost 4 bases, the J end lost 1 base, and 8 bases lay between the germline ends. CDR3 length equals 13 residues. Germline CDR1 is MDHEN and CDR2 is SYDVKM. The DNA for the CDR3 is TGTGCCAGCAGTTCGACTAGTTCCTACGAGCAGTACTTC. Translated: CASSSTSSYEQYF.

CDR3 residues: CASSPAVSAEAFF. The CDR3 DNA is TGTGCCAGCTCACCCGCGGTGTCCGCTGAAGCTTTCTTT. V gene TRBV18 combines with J gene TRBJ1-1; D unclear. The germline V and J ends were trimmed by 3 bases and 6 bases, with 11 bases remaining between them. The length of the CDR3 is 13 residues. CDR1 and CDR2 from the germline V gene are KGHSH and LQKENI.

V is TRBV28 and J is TRBJ2-7, with D perhaps matching TRBD1 (5 bases). V lost 4 bases to trimming and J lost 1 base, with 11 bases between them. Germline V gives CDR1 MDHEN, CDR2 SYDVKM. This CDR3 region has 14 residues. The CDR3 loop is CASSSPRVSYEQYF. DNA of the CDR3: TGTGCCAGCAGTTCACCCAGGGTTTCCTACGAGCAGTACTTC.

This clone was seen ten or more times. This sample also contains other DNA sequences that code for the same CDR3. This chain connects TRBV20-1 to TRBJ2-3; no definite D call. The V end lost 0 bases, the J end lost 5 bases, and 3 bases lay between the germline ends. Germline V gene data show CDR1 as DFQATT and CDR2 as SNEGSKA (reference sequence). The CDR3 contains 11 residues. The CDR3 spells CSARERDTQYF. CDR3 coding DNA: TGCAGTGCTAGAGAGAGAGATACGCAGTATTTT.

A remark on this clone: This same CDR3 is encoded by further DNA sequences in the sample. The rearrangement links TRBV5-1 to TRBJ2-3, with unresolved D. Germline values: CDR1 SGHRS, CDR2 YFSETQ. V was trimmed by 0 bases and J by 1 base, leaving 3 bases between them. This CDR3 is built from 13 residues. CDR3 amino acids: CASSLGGTDTQYF. CDR3 DNA sequence: TGCGCCAGCAGCTTGGGTGGCACAGATACGCAGTATTTT.

The chain is built from TRBV5-5 and TRBJ2-3, with TRBD2 matching 10 bases. This CDR3 region has 16 residues. CDR1 and CDR2 (germline): SGHKS, YYEKEE (reference sequence). The V segment lost 0 bases and the J segment 4 bases; nucleotides outside the gene matches: 5. The CDR3 DNA sequence: TGTGCCAGCAGCTTGGGGGCTAGCGGGAGCTCAGATACGCAGTATTTT. This translates into CASSLGASGSSDTQYF. The full variable domain, rest sourced from reference TRBV5-5 and TRBJ2-3, is DAGVTQSPTHLIKTRGQQVTLRCSPISGHKSVSWYQQVLGQGPQFIFQYYEKEERGRGNFPDRFSARQFPNYSSELNVNALLLGDSALYLCASSLGASGSSDTQYFGPGTRLTVL.

This clone has at least ten counts. The V and J genes are TRBV6-6 and TRBJ1-1; no clear D. The V end lost 7 bases, the J end lost 6 bases, and 15 bases lay between the germline ends. The CDR3 length is 13 residues. Per germline, CDR1 MNHNY and CDR2 SVGAGI (reference sequence). The CDR3 DNA follows: TGTGCCAGCACCTACACGGATGCCCCTGAAGCTTTCTTT. This encodes CASTYTDAPEAFF.

The chain couples TRBV5-1 to TRBJ2-3, with TRBD2 matching 10 bases. Germline V gives CDR1 SGHRS, CDR2 YFSETQ. The CDR3 spans 15 residues. Trimming cost V 6 bases and J 2 bases; bases outside gene matches: 6. In DNA form, the CDR3 reads TGCGCCAGCACCCAAGCGGGGGGGGCCACAGATACGCAGTATTTT. Protein product: CASTQAGGATDTQYF.

The chain employs TRBV19 and TRBJ2-1, with D perhaps TRBD1 (6 bases). Germline-derived CDR1 and CDR2 are LNHDA and SQIVND (reference sequence). CDR3 length: 14 amino acids. Trimming removed 5 bases from V and 7 bases from J, with 15 bases in between. CDR3 nucleotides: TGTGCCAGTAGTTCCCGGACGAGGGGGAATGAGCAGTTCTTC. Its protein is CASSSRTRGNEQFF.

This sequence joins TRBV30 and TRBJ2-3, with 8 bases lining up with TRBD2. The CDR3 sequence is 13 residues long. Germline CDR1 and CDR2: GTSNPN and SVGIG (reference sequence). V was clipped by 0 bases and J by 10 bases; unmatched bases: 6. The DNA for the CDR3 is TGTGCCTGGAGTGTACTAGCGGCTCAGGCGCAGTATTTT. Translating it yields CAWSVLAAQAQYF.

The table lists this clone with a few counts. The chain joins TRBV2 to TRBJ2-3, with 8 bases that match TRBD1. The CDR3 runs 16 residues. Germline CDR1 reads SNHLY; CDR2 reads FYNNEI. V was pared by 4 bases and J by 2 bases, with 8 bases of the junction left unmatched. DNA for the CDR3: TGTGCCAGCAGTGTACGACAGGGGCCACCCACAGATACGCAGTATTTT. Amino acids: CASSVRQGPPTDTQYF. The full variable domain, with the rest looked up from reference TRBV2 and TRBJ2-3, is EPEVTQTPSHQVTQMGQEVILRCVPISNHLYFYWYRQILGQKVEFLVSFYNNEISEKSEIFDDQFSVERPDGSNFTLKIRSTKLEDSAMYFCASSVRQGPPTDTQYFGPGTRLTVL.

The chain employs TRBV5-1 and TRBJ1-4; TRBD1 aligns across 7 bases. Germline V CDR1 and CDR2: SGHRS, YFSETQ. This CDR3 region has 14 residues. V dropped 4 bases and J dropped 5; count of bases not matched to a gene: 5. The DNA for the CDR3 is TGCGCCAGCAGCCCGGACAGGCGGAATGAAAAACTGTTTTTT. Translation gives CASSPDRRNEKLFF.

This clone was picked up a small number of times. This chain joins TRBV18 and TRBJ1-5; D gene unclear. Trimming left V 2 bases short and J 8 bases short, with 7 bases between. CDR1 and CDR2 (germline): KGHSH, LQKENI. There are 12 residues in the CDR3. CDR3 DNA: TGTGCCAGCTCACCAAGTGGGGAGCCCCAGCATTTT. Protein: CASSPSGEPQHF.

This clone has a single count. The chain has TRBV2 and TRBJ1-2; D not certain. CDR1 SNHLY and CDR2 FYNNEI come from the germline V gene. This CDR3 is built from 13 residues. Trimming cost V 8 bases and J 3 bases, with 13 bases left between them. The CDR3 DNA is TGTGCCAGCCGTGCCTGGGGTGACTATGGCTACACCTTC. It codes for CASRAWGDYGYTF.

The chain is built from TRBV21-1 and TRBJ1-2; the table's D call of TRBD1 was not tested on the DNA. TRBV21-1 is tagged as a pseudogene. The CDR3 length is 17 residues. This chain's CDR3 is CASSSRGGQGELYGYTF. The CDR3 nucleotides are TGTGCCAGCAGCTCCCGAGGGGGACAGGGCGAACTCTATGGCTACACCTTC.

This clone has more than one count but fewer than ten. The junction departs from germline at one end; a sequencing error may be responsible. The chain carries TRBV9 and TRBJ1-2; tentative D call: TRBD1 (5 bases). The germline gives CDR1 SGDLS, CDR2 YYNGEE. The CDR3 extends over 15 amino acids. Here the CDR3 DNA reads TGTGCCCGCAGCGGGGGAGGGGTCCGGGGCTATGGCTACACCTTC. This encodes CARSGGGVRGYGYTF.